These 9 T cell receptor beta chains were sequenced from one sample in a study of tumor and adjacent non-tumor tissue in lung cancer. A modified ARM-PCR protocol with three rounds of nested PCR amplified TCRbeta. TCRdb called the multiplex PCR reads again in MiXCR, with one record for every CDR3 protein. The table lists some 84,000 distinct CDR3 sequences, around 59% of them singletons. RNA was extracted from bulk tissue without any cell sorting. Sequencing was carried out using lung tumor tissue. These receptors all come from a man between 65 and 85 years old with non-small cell lung cancer.

CDR3 residues: CASSVGGKENTGAFF. DNA of the CDR3: TGTGCCAGCAGTGTCGGCGGAAAGGAAAACACTGGGGCTTTCTTT. V and J are TRBV12-3 or TRBV12-4 and TRBJ1-1; D remains ambiguous. V lost 5 bases to trimming and J lost 11 bases, with 24 bases between them. This CDR3 has 15 amino acids.

Of note for this clonotype: The conserved final phenylalanine or tryptophan is absent from the CDR3, which likely points to a read error. It is unclear where the CDR3 begins or ends on the DNA, so no DNA is shown, and the CDR3 is as TCRdb lists it. The rearrangement links TRBV11-3 to TRBJ2-7. The CDR3 has 13 residues if both end residues are counted. Germline values: CDR1 SGHNT, CDR2 YENEEA. The CDR3: CASSLEGWSELYS.

The chain's CDR3 is CSVDSNDYKLYF. CDR3 nucleotides: TGCAGCGTTGATAGCAACGACTACAAGCTGTACTTC. This chain uses TRBV29-1 with TRBJ2-7; maybe TRBD2 (5 bases). Trimming removed 3 bases at V and 12 bases at J, with 18 bases between. The CDR3 runs 12 residues. Germline V lookup: CDR1 SQVTM, CDR2 ANQGSEA.

As for this clonotype: A read error is possible here, since a much larger clone lies one base away. The gene calls are TRBV12-3 or TRBV12-4 and TRBJ1-2; possible D gene TRBD1, 6 bases. Trimming stripped 3 bases from V and 4 bases from J, with 15 bases between. This CDR3 region has 15 residues. The CDR3 DNA reads as TGTGCCAGCAGTTTCGATGGGGGCGCGAGCTATGGCTACACCTTC. This codes for CASSFDGGASYGYTF.

A note on this clonotype: One end of the junction is discordant with germline, which a read error may explain. CDR3 protein: CASSYSSEGGSNQPQHF. The CDR3 bases are TGTGCCAGCAGCTACTCGAGCGAGGGCGGGAGCAATCAGCCCCAGCATTTT. V gene TRBV6-6 combines with J gene TRBJ1-5; D gene uncertain. The CDR3 is 17 residues long. The germline gives CDR1 MNHNY, CDR2 SVGAGI (reference sequence).

As to this clonotype: This CDR3 fails to terminate in the conserved phenylalanine or tryptophan, so it likely reflects a read error. The chain recombines TRBV11-2 with TRBJ2-3; a possible D gene is TRBD2 (7 bases). Germline CDR1 SGHAT, CDR2 FQNNGV. The CDR3 is 16 amino acids. The CDR3 is CASSLDRTTSPDTQYV. The CDR3 DNA reads as TGTGCCAGCAGCCTAGACAGGACGACTAGCCCAGATACGCAGTATGTT.

Ten or more counts support this clonotype. The chain combines TRBV5-4 with TRBJ2-5, with D perhaps being TRBD1 or TRBD2 (5 bases each). Trimming removed 1 base from V and 3 bases from J, with 10 bases in between. Looked up from germline, CDR1 is SGHNT and CDR2 is YYREEE (reference sequence). The CDR3 runs 14 residues. This CDR3 is CASSLQGTEETQYF. DNA of the CDR3: TGTGCCAGCAGCTTGCAAGGGACGGAAGAGACCCAGTACTTC. The full variable domain, with the rest looked up from reference TRBV5-4 and TRBJ2-5, is ETGVTQSPTHLIKTRGQQVTLRCSSQSGHNTVSWYQQALGQGPQFIFQYYREEENGRGNFPPRFSGLQFPNYSSELNVNALELDDSALYLCASSLQGTEETQYFGPGTRLLVL.

As concerns this clonotype: At one end the junction does not follow the germline gene, possibly because of a read error. This chain connects TRBV6-5 to TRBJ2-2, with TRBD1 matching over 9 bases. CDR3 length: 14 amino acids. Germline lookup yields CDR1 MNHEY and CDR2 SVGAGI. The CDR3 DNA is TGTGCCAGGAGTTATGGGACAGGGCGCGGGGAGCTGGTTTTT. Amino acids: CARSYGTGRGELVF.

Ten or more counts support this clonotype. The chain uses TRBV12-3 or TRBV12-4 and TRBJ2-7; 8 nucleotides line up with TRBD1. The CDR3 has 13 residues. V lost 6 bases to trimming and J lost 5 bases; unmatched junction nucleotides: 6. CDR3 nucleotide sequence: TGTGCCAGCAGGAAGGACAGGGTAGACGAGCAGTACTTC. This translates into CASRKDRVDEQYF.